This T cell receptor (beta chain) appears in the sequencing data of a study of regulatory T cells in long-lasting Graves disease. As for the study in general: More than 5 years of antithyroid drugs with positive TSH receptor antibodies defined persistent Graves' disease.

Researchers made TCR beta libraries by using iRepertoire HTBI primers and running Arm-PCR on CDR3 regions. MiXCR was run by TCRdb on the multiplex PCR reads, yielding one entry per CDR3 protein. The profile shows about 300,000 distinct CDR3 sequences, 20% to 25% of them singletons. Documented time point: persistent/refractory GD, antithyroid drugs over 5 years with positive TRAb. Preparation of the TCR library used RNA extracted from PBMCs. The CDR3 consists of 17 residues. CDR1 is LGHNA and CDR2 is YNFKEQ in the germline V gene. J lost 8 bases, V lost 0 bases, and 9 bases had no gene match. This clonotype came up a few times.

This specimen was peripheral blood mononuclear cells (PBMCs), taken when the disease was refractory, from a patient treated with antithyroid drugs. The receptor's source is a female donor with Graves disease. The chain joins TRBV4-2 to TRBJ1-6; 8 positions match TRBD1. The CDR3 sequence: CASSQDISGGRHSPLHF. DNA of the CDR3: TGTGCCAGCAGCCAAGATATTTCAGGGGGCAGGCATTCACCCCTCCACTTT.